This is a list of T cell receptor beta chains from one sample in a study of OX40 agonist ivuxolimab in advanced cancers. Profiled with immunoSEQ multiplex PCR; TCRdb holds only in-frame clones, not every one. The sample has 55,000 to 85,000 clones; around nine tenths are singletons. The sample was CD4+ or CD8+ T cells sorted from blood, taken in a trial of the OX40 agonist ivuxolimab. These receptors were collected from an adult with an advanced solid tumor such as melanoma, head and neck, liver or kidney cancer. Each CDR3 is given with its conserved first and last residue. Each record gives: V gene, D gene, clone size, J gene, CDR3 DNA, CDR3 protein. The D gene is left open where the match is weak. The size of a clone is reported for some rows only, either as once, few or many, or as a class for expanded clones.

V: TRBV28; D: TRBD1; size: .; J: TRBJ1-1; DNA: TGTGCCAGCAGTCTGCAGGGGGCAACAACTGAAGCTTTCTTT; CDR3: CASSLQGATTEAFF
V: TRBV11-2; D: .; size: .; J: TRBJ2-7; DNA: TGTGCCAGCACCGCGGACAGCCTAAACGAGCAGTACTTC; CDR3: CASTADSLNEQYF
V: TRBV6-6; D: TRBD2; size: .; J: TRBJ2-5; DNA: TGTGCCGCCTGGGGGGGAGGTCCGGAGACCCAGTACTTC; CDR3: CAAWGGGPETQYF
V: TRBV30; D: .; size: .; J: TRBJ1-1; DNA: TGTGCCGGAAACCGGGCCTGGAACACTGAAGCTTTCTTT; CDR3: CAGNRAWNTEAFF
V: TRBV11-3; D: TRBD2; size: .; J: TRBJ2-1; DNA: TGTGCCAGCAGCTTAGCCGTGACTAGCGGGAGAACGGGTGAGCAGTTCTTC; CDR3: CASSLAVTSGRTGEQFF
V: TRBV7-2; D: .; size: .; J: TRBJ1-5; DNA: TGTGCCAGCAGCTTCAGTGGGGCGAGCAGTCAGCCCCAGCATTTT; CDR3: CASSFSGASSQPQHF
V: TRBV7-9; D: TRBD2; size: .; J: TRBJ2-5; DNA: TGTGCCAGCAGCTTTGCGGGAGGGATCCAAGAGACCCAGTACTTC; CDR3: CASSFAGGIQETQYF
V: TRBV5-1; D: .; size: .; J: TRBJ1-1; DNA: TGCGCCAGCAGCTTAACCTCAGGGAACACTGAAGCTTTCTTT; CDR3: CASSLTSGNTEAFF
V: TRBV27; D: TRBD2; size: .; J: TRBJ2-1; DNA: TGTGCCAGCAGTTCCTTCTTGGGCGGGAGTTCCTACAATGAGCAGTTCTTC; CDR3: CASSSFLGGSSYNEQFF
V: TRBV6-5; D: .; size: .; J: TRBJ2-3; DNA: TGTGCCAGCAGTTACACGGGCGGCACTAGCACAGATACGCAGTATTTT; CDR3: CASSYTGGTSTDTQYF
V: TRBV2; D: .; size: .; J: TRBJ2-7; DNA: TGTGCCAGCAGAACACCCAGAGGCTCCTACGAGCAGTACTTC; CDR3: CASRTPRGSYEQYF
V: TRBV5-6; D: .; size: .; J: TRBJ1-4; DNA: TGTGCCAGCAGCTTGGGGCGCTCTCCTAATGAAAAACTGTTTTTT; CDR3: CASSLGRSPNEKLFF
V: TRBV6-5; D: .; size: .; J: TRBJ1-1; DNA: TGTGCCAGCAGTTACGAGCGGGGGTCTGAAGCTTTCTTT; CDR3: CASSYERGSEAFF
V: TRBV18; D: TRBD1; size: .; J: TRBJ2-5; DNA: TGTGCCAGCTCACGGCGACAGGGGGAGTTAGAGACCCAGTACTTC; CDR3: CASSRRQGELETQYF
V: TRBV30; D: TRBD1; size: few; J: TRBJ1-6; DNA: TGTGCCAGCAACTACCCGACAGGGGCGAATTCACCCCTCCACTTT; CDR3: CASNYPTGANSPLHF
V: TRBV19; D: TRBD1; size: once; J: TRBJ2-6; DNA: TGTGCCAGTAGTATGATAGGGACAGGGACCGGGGCCAACGTCCTGACTTTC; CDR3: CASSMIGTGTGANVLTF
V: TRBV28; D: TRBD2; size: .; J: TRBJ2-7; DNA: TGTGCCAGCAGCGGCCCCGGGACTAGCGGGAGGAGGAGCGAGCAGTACTTC; CDR3: CASSGPGTSGRRSEQYF
V: TRBV5-4; D: TRBD1; size: .; J: TRBJ2-7; DNA: TGTGCCAGCAGCAGACCCGGACAGGTGATCTACGAGCAGTACTTC; CDR3: CASSRPGQVIYEQYF
V: TRBV27; D: TRBD2; size: .; J: TRBJ2-7; DNA: TGTGCCAGCAGTTTGGTGAGCGGGAGATGGAACGAGCAGTACTTC; CDR3: CASSLVSGRWNEQYF
V: TRBV27; D: .; size: few; J: TRBJ1-6; DNA: TGTGCCAGCAGTTCTCGGTGGAATTCACCCCTCCACTTT; CDR3: CASSSRWNSPLHF
V: TRBV30; D: .; size: .; J: TRBJ2-2; DNA: TGTGCCTGGAGTGTAGGGGAGCCCGGGGAGCTGTTTTTT; CDR3: CAWSVGEPGELFF
V: TRBV5-1; D: .; size: .; J: TRBJ2-3; DNA: TGCGCCAGCAGCTTGTTCCAGAATGAGGATACGCAGTATTTT; CDR3: CASSLFQNEDTQYF
V: TRBV10-1; D: TRBD1; size: .; J: TRBJ2-2; DNA: TGCGCCAGCAGTAGCACAGGGGGCGGGGAGCTGTTTTTT; CDR3: CASSSTGGGELFF
V: TRBV28; D: .; size: .; J: TRBJ1-4; DNA: TGTGCCAGCAGCCGGTTAGTTTATAATGAAAAACTGTTTTTT; CDR3: CASSRLVYNEKLFF
V: TRBV18; D: TRBD2; size: .; J: TRBJ2-1; DNA: TGTGCCAGCTCACCACGGGCAACTAGCGGGGCACCCTACAATGAGCAGTTCTTC; CDR3: CASSPRATSGAPYNEQFF
V: TRBV6-6; D: .; size: .; J: TRBJ2-5; DNA: TGTGCCAGCAGAAGGGGTGAGGAGACCCAGTACTTC; CDR3: CASRRGEETQYF
V: TRBV10-3; D: .; size: .; J: TRBJ1-6; DNA: TGTGCCATCAGTGAGTATACGGGACAAGTTTCACCCCTCCACTTT; CDR3: CAISEYTGQVSPLHF
V: TRBV28; D: TRBD1; size: .; J: TRBJ2-7; DNA: TGTGCCAGCAGCTGGGACAGCTACGAGCAGTACTTC; CDR3: CASSWDSYEQYF
V: TRBV6-5; D: .; size: once; J: TRBJ2-7; DNA: TGTGCCAGCAGTTACTCTGGGAGAGGGGCCTACGAGCAGTACTTC; CDR3: CASSYSGRGAYEQYF
V: TRBV15; D: .; size: .; J: TRBJ2-6; DNA: TGTGCCACCAGCCTACAGCTAGGCTCTGGGGCCAACGTCCTGACTTTC; CDR3: CATSLQLGSGANVLTF
V: TRBV7-3; D: TRBD2; size: few; J: TRBJ2-1; DNA: TGTGCCAGCAGCTTCGGGGGGGCCTGGAATGAGCAGTTCTTC; CDR3: CASSFGGAWNEQFF
V: TRBV11-2; D: TRBD1; size: .; J: TRBJ1-2; DNA: TGTGCCAGCAGCGCAATCGGACAGGGCGGCTACACCTTC; CDR3: CASSAIGQGGYTF
V: TRBV7-6; D: .; size: medium-sized; J: TRBJ1-2; DNA: TGTGCCAGCAGCTTACTTTCCGGGACGTACGGCTACACCTTC; CDR3: CASSLLSGTYGYTF
V: TRBV11-2; D: TRBD1; size: .; J: TRBJ2-3; DNA: TGTGCCAGCAGCCGGGACAGGGGAGATACGCAGTATTTT; CDR3: CASSRDRGDTQYF
V: TRBV29-1; D: .; size: few; J: TRBJ1-2; DNA: TGCAGCGTTGGACAGAACTATGGCTACACCTTC; CDR3: CSVGQNYGYTF
V: TRBV7-9; D: .; size: once; J: TRBJ1-4; DNA: TGTGCCAGCAGCCAGGGGCGGATTAATGAAAAACTGTTTTTT; CDR3: CASSQGRINEKLFF
V: TRBV19; D: TRBD1; size: .; J: TRBJ2-7; DNA: TGTGCCAGTAGTATTCCGTTCGGGACAGGGCTCGGCGAGCAGTACTTC; CDR3: CASSIPFGTGLGEQYF
V: TRBV18; D: TRBD1; size: .; J: TRBJ1-4; DNA: TGTGCCAGCTCCCCTGGACAGGGGGCTAGCGAAAAACTGTTTTTT; CDR3: CASSPGQGASEKLFF
V: TRBV20-1; D: TRBD1; size: few; J: TRBJ2-1; DNA: TGCAGTGCTATAGGGGGCCAGGGGCAGTTCTTC; CDR3: CSAIGGQGQFF
V: TRBV27; D: .; size: .; J: TRBJ1-6; DNA: TGTGCCAGCAGTAACACGAGGACTCTTAATTCACCCCTCCACTTT; CDR3: CASSNTRTLNSPLHF
V: TRBV10-2; D: .; size: .; J: TRBJ2-4; DNA: TGCGCCAGCAGTGAGTTTCTTGGCATTCAGTACTTC; CDR3: CASSEFLGIQYF
V: TRBV5-7; D: .; size: .; J: TRBJ1-5; DNA: TGTGCCAGCAGTTGCGACAGAGTCAATCAGCCCCAGCATTTT; CDR3: CASSCDRVNQPQHF
V: TRBV7-8; D: TRBD1; size: .; J: TRBJ1-5; DNA: TGTGCCAGCAGCTTAGCGGCAGGGGGCGGCCAGCCCCAGCATTTT; CDR3: CASSLAAGGGQPQHF
V: TRBV19; D: .; size: .; J: TRBJ2-1; DNA: TGTGCCAGTAGTCGCCCGACAAGACTATCCTACAATGAGCAGTTCTTC; CDR3: CASSRPTRLSYNEQFF
V: TRBV18; D: TRBD2; size: .; J: TRBJ2-2; DNA: TGTGCCAGCTCACCTAGCGGGGAGAGGGAGCTGTTTTTT; CDR3: CASSPSGERELFF
V: TRBV28; D: TRBD2; size: .; J: TRBJ2-7; DNA: TGTGCCAGCAGCGGACTAGGGAAGTCCTACGAGCAGTACTTC; CDR3: CASSGLGKSYEQYF
V: TRBV21-1; D: .; size: .; J: TRBJ2-5; DNA: TGTGCCAGCAGCAAAACCCCCGGACTTAGGGCCAAAGAGACCCAGTACTTC; CDR3: CASSKTPGLRAKETQYF
V: TRBV11-3; D: .; size: .; J: TRBJ1-1; DNA: TGTGCCAGCAGCCACCGACAGAACACTGAAGCTTTCTTT; CDR3: CASSHRQNTEAFF
V: TRBV20-1; D: .; size: .; J: TRBJ2-5; DNA: TGCAGTGCTAGAGCGTGGGAGACCCAGTACTTC; CDR3: CSARAWETQYF
V: TRBV6-5; D: TRBD1; size: .; J: TRBJ2-3; DNA: TGTGCCAGCAGTTACTCGAACAGGGGGCGAAATACGCAGTATTTT; CDR3: CASSYSNRGRNTQYF
V: TRBV25-1; D: .; size: .; J: TRBJ2-2; DNA: TGTGCCAGCAGTGATCCTGGACAGTCCACCGGGGAGCTGTTTTTT; CDR3: CASSDPGQSTGELFF
V: TRBV29-1; D: TRBD1; size: .; J: TRBJ2-1; DNA: TGCAGCGTTGGACAGGGGGCAAATGAGCAGTTCTTC; CDR3: CSVGQGANEQFF
V: TRBV7-9; D: TRBD1; size: .; J: TRBJ1-2; DNA: TGTGCCAGCAGCTTTCGACAGGGGCCACGTGGCTACACCTTC; CDR3: CASSFRQGPRGYTF
V: TRBV9; D: .; size: once; J: TRBJ1-1; DNA: TGTGCCAGCAGCGTAGCTACGGTTGGGACTGAAGCTTTCTTT; CDR3: CASSVATVGTEAFF
V: TRBV9; D: .; size: .; J: TRBJ2-5; DNA: TGTGCCAGCAGCCCGACAGGAACCCGTTGGACCCAGTACTTC; CDR3: CASSPTGTRWTQYF
V: TRBV11-3; D: .; size: once; J: TRBJ2-1; DNA: TGTGCCAGCAGCATAGAAGGGAGCTATGAGCAGTTCTTC; CDR3: CASSIEGSYEQFF
V: TRBV5-1; D: TRBD2; size: .; J: TRBJ2-7; DNA: TGCGCCAGCAGCTTGCTTAGCGGGAGGGCCAGGGAGCAGTACTTC; CDR3: CASSLLSGRAREQYF
V: TRBV4-3; D: .; size: .; J: TRBJ1-5; DNA: TGCGCCAGCTCTTTACGTGGAAGGGATCAGCCCCAGCATTTT; CDR3: CASSLRGRDQPQHF
V: TRBV27; D: TRBD1; size: .; J: TRBJ2-2; DNA: TGTGCCAGCAGTGGACAGGGGGCGGTTGCCGGGGAGCTGTTTTTT; CDR3: CASSGQGAVAGELFF